This T cell receptor (beta chain) was documented in a study of cytomegalovirus exposure and HLA in healthy donors. The PCR was carried out with 60 Vbeta primers and 13 Jbeta primers. Sequenced by immunoSEQ multiplex PCR; TCRdb stores in-frame clones only, minus some. The table lists approximately 150,000 clones, around 72% of them singletons. Between the trimmed V and J ends, which lost 0 bases and 9 bases, there was a span of 21 bases. The CDR3 runs to 17 residues. Germline V gives CDR1 SGHRS, CDR2 YFSETQ. The J gene is TRBJ1-4, the V gene TRBV5-1; D gene ambiguous. The sample comprised PBMCs. This clonotype originated in a man aged 45-60 years in good health and CMV-seronegative. For the CDR3, the DNA is TGCGCCAGCAGCTTGGCCACGACAAATACAAAAATGAAAAAACTGTTTTTT. Translated: CASSLATTNTKMKKLFF.